These 30 T cell receptor beta chains came from one sample sequenced in a study of molecular identifiers for immune sequencing clone quantification. TCRdb re-derived calls from the PCR reads in MiXCR, one entry per CDR3 protein. The sample holds about 640,000 distinct CDR3 sequences, around 20% seen once. Sequences were obtained from naive CD8+ T cells from blood, with Jurkat cell RNA spiked in. Regarding subset: FACS-sorted CD8+CD4-CCR7+CD45RA+ naive T cells. Receptors were obtained from a human donor in good health. Some libraries in this study had Jurkat cell RNA spiked in.

This clonotype was counted at least ten times. The chain links TRBV19 to TRBJ1-5; TRBD1 is a possible D gene (6 bases). V dropped 6 bases and J dropped 1 base, with 10 bases sitting between them. CDR3 length: 14 residues. Germline V gene data show CDR1 as LNHDA and CDR2 as SQIVND (reference sequence). This chain's CDR3 is CASSIDRSNQPQHF. The CDR3 nucleotides read TGTGCCAGTAGCATCGACAGGAGCAATCAGCCCCAGCATTTT. The whole variable domain, filled in from reference TRBV19 and TRBJ1-5, reads DGGITQSPKYLFRKEGQNVTLSCEQNLNHDAMYWYRQDPGQGLRLIYYSQIVNDFQKGDIAEGYSVSREKKESFPLTVTSAQKNPTAFYLCASSIDRSNQPQHFGDGTRLSIL.

There are many counts of this clonotype. The chain employs TRBV20-1 and TRBJ2-7; a weak D match, TRBD2 (6 bases). Per the germline V gene, CDR1 is DFQATT and CDR2 is SNEGSKA (reference sequence). The CDR3 covers 13 residues. Trimming took off 5 bases at V and 4 bases at J, with 15 bases between the two ends. DNA of the CDR3: TGCAGTGCTTACCCCGGGAGATGGTACGAGCAGTACTTC. Encoded protein: CSAYPGRWYEQYF.

The sample holds many counts of this clonotype. The gene calls are TRBV11-2 and TRBJ2-3, with TRBD2 matching over 10 bases. Germline CDR1 is SGHAT and CDR2 is FQNNGV. V trimming: 8 bases; J trimming: 1 base; junction bases outside the gene matches: 3. This CDR3 has 14 residues. In nucleotides, the CDR3 is TGTGCCAGCTGTGGACTAGCGGGCACAGATACGCAGTATTTT. Protein: CASCGLAGTDTQYF. Full variable domain (rest looked up from reference TRBV11-2 and TRBJ2-3): EAGVAQSPRYKIIEKRQSVAFWCNPISGHATLYWYQQILGQGPKLLIQFQNNGVVDDSQLPKDRFSAERLKGVDSTLKIQPAKLEDSAVYLCASCGLAGTDTQYFGPGTRLTVL.

In this sample, this clonotype turned up many times. This chain connects TRBV25-1 to TRBJ2-4; D unresolved. Germline CDR1 is MGHDK and CDR2 is SYGVNS. V shed 7 bases and J shed 4 bases, with 14 bases lying between them. The CDR3 extends over 14 amino acids. The CDR3 protein is CASKRSPWKNIQYF. The CDR3 region has the DNA TGTGCCAGCAAGAGGTCCCCCTGGAAAAACATTCAGTACTTC.

This clonotype was picked up one time. A much larger clone differs from this one at a single base, so this may be a read error. The chain couples TRBV5-5 to TRBJ1-1; D possibly corresponds to TRBD1 (6 bases). The CDR3 contains 13 residues. Germline V CDR1 and CDR2: SGHKS, YYEKEE (reference sequence). CDR3 protein: CAISLGQGLEAFF. CDR3 bases: TGTGCCATCAGCTTGGGGCAGGGGCTTGAAGCTTTCTTT.

As regards this clonotype: A much larger clone differs from this one at a single base, so this may be a read error. The chain combines TRBV5-4 with TRBJ2-7; D assignment may be TRBD1 or TRBD2 (5 bases each). CDR1 SGHNT and CDR2 YYREEE come from the germline V gene (reference sequence). The ends were cut back, 6 bases at V and 5 bases at J, with 18 bases in the middle. There are 14 residues in the CDR3. Written as DNA, the CDR3 is TGTGCCAGCAACGACCGGGACCGCACCCACGAGCAGTACTTC. Amino acids: CASNDRDRTHEQYF.

On this clonotype: A much more abundant neighbour one base away suggests this may be a read error. V is TRBV13 and J is TRBJ2-3, with TRBD2 matching over 7 bases. V gave up 3 bases and J gave up 0 bases; unmatched junction bases: 6. The V gene's germline CDR1 is PRHDT and CDR2 FYEKMQ (reference sequence). This CDR3 contains 16 residues. CDR3 nucleotide sequence: TGTGCCAGCAGCTTGTGGGGCGGGGGTAGCACAGATACGCAGTATTTT. It encodes CASSLWGGGSTDTQYF.

This clonotype has a handful of counts. The rearrangement uses TRBV7-2 and TRBJ2-3; 14 bases are a match to TRBD2. Germline V CDR1 and CDR2: SGHTA, FQGNSA. V lost 4 bases to trimming and J lost 3 bases; unmatched junction nucleotides: 12. This CDR3 is 19 amino acids long. In nucleotides, the CDR3 is TGTGCCAGCAGCTCCTCTTTGACTAGCGGGAGGGCCGCGACAGATACGCAGTATTTT. Its protein is CASSSSLTSGRAATDTQYF. Filled out from reference TRBV7-2 and TRBJ2-3, the complete variable domain reads GAGVSQSPSNKVTEKGKDVELRCDPISGHTALYWYRQSLGQGLEFLIYFQGNSAPDKSGLPSDRFSAERTGGSVSTLTIQRTQQEDSAVYLCASSSSLTSGRAATDTQYFGPGTRLTVL.

This clonotype has ten or more counts. This chain links TRBV7-9 with TRBJ1-1, with D possibly TRBD1 on 5 matching bases. The CDR3 is made up of 15 amino acids. In germline, CDR1 is SEHNR, CDR2 FQNEAQ (reference sequence). The V and J ends lost 7 bases and 5 bases respectively, with 20 bases between them. The CDR3, as DNA: TGTGCCAGCAACAAAAAAAGTCAGGGAGGGACTGAAGCTTTCTTT. Translating gives CASNKKSQGGTEAFF.

Of note for this clonotype: A much more abundant neighbour one base away suggests this may be a read error. No conserved phenylalanine or tryptophan is present at the end of the CDR3, so a read error is the likely explanation. The V gene is TRBV6-2 or TRBV6-3, the J gene TRBJ1-1; D unresolved. Germline CDR1 is MNHEY and CDR2 is SVGEGT. The length of the CDR3 is 14 residues. The ends were cut back, 2 bases at V and 1 base at J, with 8 bases in the middle. The CDR3: CASSYVRTNTEAFL. The CDR3 DNA reads as TGTGCCAGCAGTTACGTCAGGACGAACACTGAAGCTTTCTTA.

The CDR3 DNA sequence: TGTGCCAGCTCGACCCGGGACACATATTTAACCGGGGAGCTGTTTTTT. It specifies CASSTRDTYLTGELFF. This chain connects TRBV6-2 or TRBV6-3 to TRBJ2-2; D perhaps matches TRBD1 (6 bases). The ends were cut back, 8 bases at V and 5 bases at J, with 21 bases in the middle. The CDR3 loop spans 16 amino acids. CDR1 MNHEY and CDR2 SVGEGT come from the germline V gene.

The gene calls are TRBV4-3 and TRBJ1-1; D might be TRBD1 (5 bases). Germline CDR1 and CDR2: LGHNA and YSLEER. V was clipped by 0 bases and J by 2 bases, with 13 bases between them. The length of the CDR3 is 16 residues. This CDR3 is CASSQDRSGTNTEAFF. CDR3 in DNA: TGCGCCAGCAGCCAAGATCGGTCGGGGACCAACACTGAAGCTTTCTTT.

The sample holds many counts of this clonotype. The CDR3 DNA reads TGTGCCAGCAGTGAATCGATGGGCCGAACTGAAGCTTTCTTT. Amino acid sequence: CASSESMGRTEAFF. V is TRBV25-1 and J is TRBJ1-1; D uncertain. V dropped 1 base and J dropped 5 bases, with 11 bases sitting between them. There are 14 residues in the CDR3. Germline V gene lookup returns CDR1 MGHDK and CDR2 SYGVNS.

This clonotype was detected many times. The rearrangement links TRBV5-1 to TRBJ2-1; D may match TRBD1 or TRBD2 (5 bases each). The CDR3 length is 13 residues. Germline assignment: CDR1 SGHRS and CDR2 YFSETQ. The V gene lost 2 bases and the J gene lost 9 bases, with 12 bases spanning the gap. This CDR3 is CASSLIWDGEQFF. The CDR3 DNA sequence: TGCGCCAGCAGCTTAATTTGGGACGGTGAGCAGTTCTTC.

This clonotype has at least ten counts. V and J are TRBV4-2 and TRBJ1-1; D is possibly TRBD1 (6 bases). The CDR3 totals 17 residues. Trimming removed 1 base from V and 0 bases from J, with 15 bases in between. Germline V gene lookup returns CDR1 LGHNA and CDR2 YNFKEQ. CDR3: CASSQVGAGVMNTEAFF. The CDR3 DNA sequence: TGTGCCAGCAGCCAAGTTGGGGCAGGGGTGATGAACACTGAAGCTTTCTTT.

This clonotype has ten or more counts. The rearrangement uses TRBV4-1 and TRBJ2-2; the D is unclear. The CDR3 totals 13 residues. Trimming stripped 2 bases from V and 4 bases from J, with 5 bases between. Germline loops: CDR1 MGHRA, CDR2 YSYEKL. The chain's CDR3 is CASSQRITGELFF. CDR3 in DNA: TGCGCCAGCAGCCAAAGGATCACCGGGGAGCTGTTTTTT.

V gene TRBV28 combines with J gene TRBJ2-7; maybe TRBD1 (6 bases). Trimming stripped 6 bases from V and 10 bases from J, with 16 bases between. This CDR3 region has 12 residues. Looked up from germline, CDR1 is MDHEN and CDR2 is SYDVKM. The CDR3 DNA reads TGTGCCAGCAGCGGGACATCGGAGGTTCAGTACTTC. The encoded protein is CASSGTSEVQYF.

This clonotype was counted many times. The chain uses TRBV6-6 and TRBJ1-5; weak D call: TRBD1 (5 bases). This CDR3 is built from 14 residues. Germline values: CDR1 MNHNY, CDR2 SVGAGI (reference sequence). The V and J ends lost 9 bases and 5 bases respectively, with 17 bases between them. Written as DNA, the CDR3 is TGTGCCAGTAAGTGGGCAGGGAGCGATCAGCCCCAGCATTTT. Its translation: CASKWAGSDQPQHF.

This clonotype was seen repeatedly, ten times or more. The chain uses TRBV13 and TRBJ2-7; 11 positions agree with TRBD2. Germline V gives CDR1 PRHDT, CDR2 FYEKMQ (reference sequence). CDR3 length: 16 amino acids. The V and J ends lost 4 bases and 4 bases, in that order; junction bases with no gene match: 9. In DNA, the CDR3 is TGTGCCAGCAGCTCCTTCGATAGCGGGGGGGTATACGAGCAGTACTTC. This translates into CASSSFDSGGVYEQYF.

This clonotype was seen only once. Being one base from a much bigger clone, this may be a read error. The chain is built from TRBV12-3 or TRBV12-4 and TRBJ1-1; possible D gene TRBD1, 6 bases. CDR3 length: 15 amino acids. CDR3 in DNA: TGTGCCTGCAGACACACTACAGGGTGGATCACTGAAGCTTTCTTT. This encodes CACRHTTGWITEAFF.

The V call is TRBV7-2, the J call TRBJ2-3; D is uncertain. Trimming took off 5 bases at V and 6 bases at J, with 15 bases between the two ends. The length of the CDR3 is 14 residues. Germline V gene sequence: CDR1 SGHTA, CDR2 FQGNSA. The CDR3 protein is CASSALLVLDTQYF. Written as DNA, the CDR3 is TGTGCCAGCAGCGCCCTACTGGTTCTTGATACGCAGTATTTT.

The sample holds a few counts of this clonotype. One end of the junction does not line up with germline, which may come from a read error. V is TRBV19 and J is TRBJ1-2; 9 nucleotides agree with TRBD1. The CDR3 is made up of 16 amino acids. CDR1 and CDR2 (germline): LNHDA, SQIVND (reference sequence). The chain's CDR3 is CASSSWTGADLYGYTF. DNA for the CDR3: TGCGCCAGTAGTTCCTGGACAGGGGCGGACCTCTATGGCTACACCTTC. Using reference TRBV19 and TRBJ1-2 for the parts outside the CDR3, the full variable domain is DGGITQSPKYLFRKEGQNVTLSCEQNLNHDAMYWYRQDPGQGLRLIYYSQIVNDFQKGDIAEGYSVSREKKESFPLTVTSAQKNPTAFYLCASSSWTGADLYGYTFGSGTRLTVV.

This clonotype appeared many times. The CDR3 DNA reads TGTGCCAGCAGCTTAGTTATGGGCCAGGGTAATCAGCCCCAGCATTTT. Protein product: CASSLVMGQGNQPQHF. The V gene is TRBV7-9, the J gene TRBJ1-5, with D possibly being TRBD1 (5 bases). The germline V gene encodes CDR1 SEHNR and CDR2 FQNEAQ (reference sequence). The CDR3 has 16 amino acids. V shed 1 base and J shed 4 bases, with 14 bases lying between them.

V gene TRBV5-5 combines with J gene TRBJ2-7, with D perhaps assigned TRBD1 or TRBD2 (5 bases each). The CDR3 length is 14 residues. Trimming cost V 2 bases and J 4 bases, with 13 bases left between them. From germline, CDR1 is SGHKS and CDR2 YYEKEE (reference sequence). This chain's CDR3 is CASSFGSGAYEQYF. For the CDR3, the DNA is TGTGCCAGCAGCTTTGGCTCCGGGGCTTACGAGCAGTACTTC. Based on the CDR3 plus reference TRBV5-5 and TRBJ2-7, the full variable domain is DAGVTQSPTHLIKTRGQQVTLRCSPISGHKSVSWYQQVLGQGPQFIFQYYEKEERGRGNFPDRFSARQFPNYSSELNVNALLLGDSALYLCASSFGSGAYEQYFGPGTRLTVT.

For this clonotype: A much larger clone sits a single nucleotide away, making a read error possible. The chain combines TRBV29-1 with TRBJ2-7; 7 nucleotides line up with TRBD1. The CDR3 contains 13 residues. CDR1 and CDR2 (germline): SQVTM, ANQGSEA. CDR3 nucleotides: TGCGGCGTTGAAGGGACAGCGAAATACGAGCAGTACTTC. Translated: CGVEGTAKYEQYF.

This clonotype has ten or more counts. The chain uses TRBV7-9 and TRBJ2-1, with D perhaps matching TRBD1 (6 bases). The V end lost 6 bases, the J end lost 4 bases, and 7 bases lay between the germline ends. Germline loops: CDR1 SEHNR, CDR2 FQNEAQ (reference sequence). This CDR3 is 12 amino acids long. The CDR3 DNA sequence: TGTGCCAGCAGAACAGGGTACAATGAGCAGTTCTTC. It specifies CASRTGYNEQFF.

In this sample, this clonotype turned up many times. V and J are TRBV4-1 and TRBJ2-6, with D unclear. This CDR3 is built from 14 residues. V gave up 3 bases and J gave up 2 bases, with 5 bases separating them. Germline assignment: CDR1 MGHRA and CDR2 YSYEKL. The DNA of the CDR3 is TGCGCCAGCAGCCAGGTTCCTGGGGCCAACGTCCTGACTTTC. Protein sequence: CASSQVPGANVLTF.

This clonotype was observed a handful of times. The germline gene is not matched at one end of the junction; a read error may be the cause. The chain combines TRBV7-2 with TRBJ2-1; a weak D match, TRBD2 (5 bases). Per germline, CDR1 SGHTA and CDR2 FQGNSA. The CDR3 totals 16 residues. The CDR3: CASSARTRSSYNELFF. CDR3 coding DNA: TGTGCCAGCAGCGCCCGGACTCGGAGCTCCTACAATGAGCTGTTCTTC.

This clonotype was seen repeatedly, ten times or more. The chain has TRBV3-1 and TRBJ2-7; TRBD2 is a possible D gene (5 bases). Trimming removed 4 bases at V and 4 bases at J, with 14 bases between. Germline V gives CDR1 LGHDT, CDR2 YNNKEL (reference sequence). This CDR3 comprises 14 residues. CDR3 sequence: CASSPGLSGYEQYF. CDR3 nucleotides: TGTGCCAGCAGCCCCGGCTTGAGCGGTTACGAGCAGTACTTC.

The sample holds a few counts of this clonotype. J is TRBJ2-7 and V is TRBV2, with D possibly being TRBD2 (5 bases). The germline V gene encodes CDR1 SNHLY and CDR2 FYNNEI. The V end lost 5 bases, the J end lost 6 bases, and 14 bases lay between the germline ends. The CDR3 totals 13 residues. The CDR3 loop reads CASSPGIQSEQYF. In DNA, the CDR3 is TGTGCCAGCAGTCCCGGGATCCAAAGCGAGCAGTACTTC.